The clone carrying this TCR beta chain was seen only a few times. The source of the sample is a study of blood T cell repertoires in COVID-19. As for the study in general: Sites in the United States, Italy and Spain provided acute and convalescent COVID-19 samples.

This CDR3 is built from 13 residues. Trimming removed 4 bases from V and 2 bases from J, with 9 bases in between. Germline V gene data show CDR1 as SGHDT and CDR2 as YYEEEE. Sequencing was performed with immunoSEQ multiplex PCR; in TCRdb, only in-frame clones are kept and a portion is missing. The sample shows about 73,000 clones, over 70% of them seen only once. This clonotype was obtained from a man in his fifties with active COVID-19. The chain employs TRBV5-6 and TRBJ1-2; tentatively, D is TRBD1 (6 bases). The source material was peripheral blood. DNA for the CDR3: TGTGCCAGCAGCCCACAGGGAAACTATGGCTACACCTTC. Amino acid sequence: CASSPQGNYGYTF.